The 7 T cell receptor beta chains below all came from one sample that was sequenced in a study of T cells after yellow fever vaccination. TCRdb passed the 5' RACE reads through MiXCR, listing each CDR3 protein once. Of a few hundred thousand distinct CDR3 sequences listed, roughly 8.4% are singletons. The starting material was PBMCs, obtained about 41 days after the first yellow fever vaccination. The receptors shown here come from a man between 18 and 29 years old who received the YFV17D yellow fever vaccine.

The chain joins TRBV7-9 to TRBJ2-5, with TRBD1 matching over 7 bases. With 3 bases clipped from V and 1 base from J, the junction kept 2 bases outside the gene matches. Germline-derived CDR1 and CDR2 are SEHNR and FQNEAQ (reference sequence). This CDR3 is built from 14 residues. CDR3 residues: CASSFGTAQETQYF. The CDR3 DNA reads as TGTGCCAGCAGCTTCGGGACAGCCCAAGAGACCCAGTACTTC.

Ten or more counts support this clonotype. This rearrangement joins TRBV27 to TRBJ2-5, with 8 bases identical to TRBD1. V lost 1 base to trimming and J lost 5 bases; unmatched junction nucleotides: 0. The CDR3 is made up of 13 amino acids. Germline V gene data show CDR1 as MNHEY and CDR2 as SMNVEV (reference sequence). The CDR3 is CASSLWDRETQYF. CDR3 in DNA: TGTGCCAGCAGTTTATGGGACAGGGAGACCCAGTACTTC.

This clonotype was seen only a few times. The rearrangement links TRBV18 to TRBJ2-7; D may be TRBD2 (6 bases). Trimming left V 1 base short and J 9 bases short, with 10 bases between. CDR3 size: 12 residues. Germline V gives CDR1 KGHSH, CDR2 LQKENI. The DNA of the CDR3 is TGTGCCAGCTCACCACTGCGGGGATTGCAGTACTTC. Translation: CASSPLRGLQYF.

Only a few counts were recorded for this clonotype. The V and J genes are TRBV11-3 and TRBJ2-3, with D possibly being TRBD2 (6 bases). The germline gives CDR1 SGHNT, CDR2 YENEEA. The CDR3 has 21 amino acids. V was shortened by 5 bases and J by 5 bases, with 35 bases between the two germline ends. CDR3 sequence reads: CASSHWSATHRVGPGEDTQYF. CDR3 in DNA: TGTGCCAGCAGCCATTGGAGCGCGACACATAGAGTGGGTCCGGGGGAAGATACGCAGTATTTT.

This clonotype was detected only a few times. The chain uses TRBV18 and TRBJ2-3; D is perhaps TRBD2 (5 bases). V lost 1 base and J lost 0, with 11 bases in between. CDR1 KGHSH and CDR2 LQKENI come from the germline V gene. The CDR3 consists of 16 residues. In nucleotides, the CDR3 is TGTGCCAGCTCACCACGAGCGGAACCTAGCACAGATACGCAGTATTTT. Its translation: CASSPRAEPSTDTQYF.

This clonotype was picked up one time. The V and J genes are TRBV18 and TRBJ1-2, with D unclear. With 3 bases removed from V and 4 bases from J, the gap between germline ends came to 9 bases. Germline CDR1 KGHSH, CDR2 LQKENI. CDR3 length equals 13 residues. The CDR3 coding sequence is TGTGCCAGCTCACCGGCAGACATCTATGGCTACACCTTC. Translation: CASSPADIYGYTF.

The chain combines TRBV18 with TRBJ1-2; TRBD1 aligns across 7 bases. Germline V gene sequence: CDR1 KGHSH, CDR2 LQKENI. Losses at the gene ends were 5 bases for V and 4 bases for J; bases not matched to a gene: 7. The length of the CDR3 is 14 residues. The CDR3 DNA follows: TGTGCCAGCTCATCGTGGACAGGTTCCTATGGCTACACCTTC. Translating gives CASSSWTGSYGYTF.